Listed below are T cell receptor beta chains from one sample, sequenced in a study of cytotoxic CD8 clonotypes in ibrutinib-treated CLL. Profiled with immunoSEQ multiplex PCR; TCRdb holds only in-frame clones, not every one. The repertoire includes about 70,000 clones, less than 95% of them detected once, and roughly 3% sits in the top ten. The specimen was PBMCs, collected after 12 months of ibrutinib treatment. The receptors here all came from a human donor with chronic lymphocytic leukemia. CDR3s include the opening cysteine and the closing phenylalanine or tryptophan. The D gene is left open where the match is weak. The size of a clone is reported for some rows only, either as once, few or many, or as a class for expanded clones.

j_gene | v_gene | d_gene | abundance | CDR3nt | CDR3aa
TRBJ1-1 | TRBV29-1 | TRBD1 | NA | TGCAGCGTTGAAGAGACGGGGACAGGGGGGAACACTGAAGCTTTCTTT | CSVEETGTGGNTEAFF
TRBJ2-3 | TRBV28 | TRBD1 | NA | TGTGCCAGCAGATCAGGGGGCGCGTCGACAGATACGCAGTATTTT | CASRSGGASTDTQYF
TRBJ2-7 | TRBV19 | NA | NA | TGTGCCAGTAGTCTCCAGGGTCCCTACGAGCAGTACTTC | CASSLQGPYEQYF
TRBJ2-3 | TRBV19 | NA | NA | TGTGCCAGTAGTCTTGGCGGGACTAGCACAGATACGCAGTATTTT | CASSLGGTSTDTQYF
TRBJ1-4 | TRBV27 | NA | NA | TGTGCCAGCAGTTCGTGGGGGGCGGTTGAAAAACTGTTTTTT | CASSSWGAVEKLFF
TRBJ1-1 | TRBV30 | NA | NA | TGTGCCTGGATCCGGGCCACTGAAGCTTTCTTT | CAWIRATEAFF
TRBJ1-2 | TRBV30 | NA | NA | TGTGCCTGGAGTCCAGGGAGTGGCTACACCTTC | CAWSPGSGYTF
TRBJ1-2 | TRBV29-1 | NA | NA | TGCAGCGTTGAAGATCAATGGGGTCTCTATGGCTACACCTTC | CSVEDQWGLYGYTF
TRBJ1-1 | TRBV19 | NA | NA | TGTGCCAGTAGTATCGGGGGCCAAAGCACTGAAGCTTTCTTT | CASSIGGQSTEAFF
TRBJ2-7 | TRBV7-8 | TRBD1 | NA | TGTGCCAGCAGCTTAGTGGTAGGGACAGGGGGTTACGAGCAGTACTTC | CASSLVVGTGGYEQYF
TRBJ2-3 | TRBV28 | TRBD2 | NA | TGTGCCAGCAGCAGCGGGACTAGCGGGCTTAGCACAGATACGCAGTATTTT | CASSSGTSGLSTDTQYF
TRBJ1-5 | TRBV15 | TRBD1 | NA | TGTGCCACCAGCAGAGACGACAGGGTCAATCAGCCCCAGCATTTT | CATSRDDRVNQPQHF
TRBJ2-2 | TRBV7-9 | TRBD2 | NA | TGTGCCAGCAGTCCGGGACTAGCGAGATCCGGGGAGCTGTTTTTT | CASSPGLARSGELFF
TRBJ2-5 | TRBV9 | TRBD1 | NA | TGTGCCAGCAGCGTATCCGGGACAGGGGGTGAAGAGACCCAGTACTTC | CASSVSGTGGEETQYF
TRBJ1-1 | TRBV6-1 | NA | once | TGTGCCAGCAGGAGGGGGAAGGACACTGAAGCTTTCTTT | CASRRGKDTEAFF
TRBJ2-2 | TRBV6-5 | NA | NA | TGTGCCAGCACCCCGTTTCTTAGAGGGGAGCTGTTTTTT | CASTPFLRGELFF
TRBJ1-3 | TRBV5-4 | TRBD1 | NA | TGTGCCAGCAGGACGGACAGGGCCTCCGGAAACACCATATATTTT | CASRTDRASGNTIYF
TRBJ2-5 | TRBV9 | TRBD2 | once | TGTGCCAGCAGCGTAACCCCGGGACTAGCAGAAGAGACCCAGTACTTC | CASSVTPGLAEETQYF
TRBJ1-1 | TRBV23-1 | NA | once | TGCGCCAGCAGTCAAACCCCCCAGGGTTTGGTCACTGAAGCTTTCTTT | CASSQTPQGLVTEAFF
TRBJ2-7 | TRBV28 | NA | NA | TGTGCCAGCAGTTTTATCCGTGGGGGCGGCGAGCAGTACTTC | CASSFIRGGGEQYF
TRBJ2-4 | TRBV6-5 | NA | NA | TGTGCCAGCAGAACCCAGGGGGCCAAAAACATTCAGTACTTC | CASRTQGAKNIQYF
TRBJ2-7 | TRBV10-3 | TRBD2 | NA | TGTGCCATCAGTGAACAGACTAGCCGCGAGCAGTACTTC | CAISEQTSREQYF
TRBJ2-3 | TRBV29-1 | TRBD2 | NA | TGCAGCGTTGGGCGGGAGACGACAGATACGCAGTATTTT | CSVGRETTDTQYF
TRBJ1-2 | TRBV14 | NA | NA | TGTGCCAGCAGCCTTAGGACTCTAGATTACTATGGCTACACCTTC | CASSLRTLDYYGYTF
TRBJ1-1 | TRBV6-1 | NA | once | TGTGCCAGCAGTGAAGCGCTTGGGGATGGGACTGAAGCTTTCTTT | CASSEALGDGTEAFF
TRBJ2-7 | TRBV2 | NA | once | TGTGCCAGCAGTGACCCCGCCTCCTACGAGCAGTACTTC | CASSDPASYEQYF
TRBJ2-5 | TRBV5-1 | NA | NA | TGCGCCAGCAGGACCATGCCGGAGGAGACCCAGTACTTC | CASRTMPEETQYF
TRBJ2-3 | TRBV30 | NA | NA | TGTGCCTGGAGTGCGGCTTCAGTAGCAGATACGCAGTATTTT | CAWSAASVADTQYF
TRBJ2-5 | TRBV7-8 | NA | once | TGTGCCAGCAGCTGGACCCTAGCGACCCAAGAGACCCAGTACTTC | CASSWTLATQETQYF
TRBJ2-7 | TRBV7-2 | NA | NA | TGTGCCAGCAGCTTAGGGACCAGTATTGACGAGCAGTACTTC | CASSLGTSIDEQYF
TRBJ2-1 | TRBV6-5 | NA | NA | TGTGCCAGCAGTCTTAATTACAATGAGCAGTTCTTC | CASSLNYNEQFF
TRBJ1-3 | TRBV6-4 | NA | NA | TGTGCCAGCACCGACGGGGGGGTTTCGGGAAACACCATATATTTT | CASTDGGVSGNTIYF
TRBJ2-7 | TRBV11-3 | TRBD2 | NA | TGTGCCAGCAGCAGACTAGCGGGGCTTCACGAGCAGTACTTC | CASSRLAGLHEQYF
TRBJ1-2 | TRBV6-5 | TRBD1 | NA | TGTGCCAGCAGCCCTAACAGGGGGGGCTATGGCTACACCTTC | CASSPNRGGYGYTF
TRBJ2-5 | TRBV19 | NA | NA | TGTGCCAGTAGTATAGATTCGGACTTACAAGAGACCCAGTACTTC | CASSIDSDLQETQYF
TRBJ1-5 | TRBV15 | NA | NA | TGTGCCACCAGCAGGACACATAGCAATCAGCCCCAGCATTTT | CATSRTHSNQPQHF
TRBJ2-7 | TRBV6-5 | NA | NA | TGTGCCAGCAGTCCTACGGCCTACGAGCAGTACTTC | CASSPTAYEQYF